This is a list of T cell receptor beta chains from one sample in a study of response to subunit inactivated influenza vaccine. TCRdb called the RT-PCR reads again in MiXCR, with one record for every CDR3 protein. This sample has some 500,000 distinct CDR3 sequences, with 25% found just once. Specimen: CD4+ T cells sorted from PBMCs, collected approximately 5 days after vaccination. The source is a middle-aged man who received an inactivated influenza vaccine. The CDR3 runs from the conserved cysteine through the conserved F or W. The D gene is left open where the match is weak. Not all rows give a size; the values are once, few, many and, for expanded clones, a class.

d_call: TRBD1; cdr3_length: 17; v_call: TRBV20-1; j_call: TRBJ2-3; clone_size: -; cdr3_aa: CSARGPMGRGIPDTQYF; cdr3_nt: TGCAGTGCTAGAGGCCCGATGGGCAGGGGGATCCCAGATACGCAGTATTTT
d_call: -; cdr3_length: 18; v_call: TRBV10-3; j_call: TRBJ2-3; clone_size: -; cdr3_aa: CAISENPPGSGGTDTQYF; cdr3_nt: TGTGCCATCAGTGAGAATCCCCCCGGGAGTGGGGGCACAGATACGCAGTATTTT
d_call: -; cdr3_length: 15; v_call: TRBV6-1; j_call: TRBJ1-2; clone_size: many; cdr3_aa: CASSEFQDRARGYTF; cdr3_nt: TGTGCCAGCAGTGAATTCCAGGACCGAGCCAGAGGCTACACCTTC
d_call: TRBD1; cdr3_length: 14; v_call: TRBV18; j_call: TRBJ2-5; clone_size: -; cdr3_aa: CASSPGGTGKTQYF; cdr3_nt: TGTGCCAGCTCACCCGGTGGGACAGGGAAGACCCAGTACTTC
d_call: -; cdr3_length: 13; v_call: TRBV28; j_call: TRBJ2-1; clone_size: -; cdr3_aa: CASSLREINEQFF; cdr3_nt: TGTGCCAGCAGTTTAAGGGAGATTAATGAGCAGTTCTTC
d_call: TRBD1; cdr3_length: 13; v_call: TRBV6-2/TRBV6-3; j_call: TRBJ1-5; clone_size: few; cdr3_aa: CASRDREYQPQHF; cdr3_nt: TGTGCCAGCAGGGACAGGGAGTATCAGCCCCAGCATTTT
d_call: -; cdr3_length: 13; v_call: TRBV29-1; j_call: TRBJ2-4; clone_size: -; cdr3_aa: CSVQGTFKNIQYF; cdr3_nt: TGCAGCGTTCAGGGGACATTTAAAAACATTCAGTACTTC
d_call: -; cdr3_length: 16; v_call: TRBV21-1; j_call: TRBJ2-7; clone_size: -; cdr3_aa: CASSKDQGQPRVEQYF; cdr3_nt: TGTGCCAGCAGCAAAGATCAGGGACAGCCACGGGTCGAGCAGTACTTC
d_call: -; cdr3_length: 14; v_call: TRBV18; j_call: TRBJ1-2; clone_size: few; cdr3_aa: CASSDSTLNYGYTF; cdr3_nt: TGTGCCAGCTCAGATTCGACACTTAACTATGGCTACACCTTC
d_call: -; cdr3_length: 16; v_call: TRBV10-3; j_call: TRBJ1-5; clone_size: few; cdr3_aa: CAISEGGRGSNQPQHF; cdr3_nt: TGTGCCATCAGTGAAGGGGGGCGCGGGAGCAATCAGCCCCAGCATTTT
d_call: TRBD1; cdr3_length: 15; v_call: TRBV27; j_call: TRBJ1-2; clone_size: -; cdr3_aa: CASSLGATGIYGYTF; cdr3_nt: TGTGCCAGCAGTTTAGGTGCGACAGGGATCTATGGCTACACCTTC
d_call: -; cdr3_length: 14; v_call: TRBV28; j_call: TRBJ2-5; clone_size: few; cdr3_aa: CASRKTQYQETQYF; cdr3_nt: TGTGCCAGCAGAAAGACACAGTACCAAGAGACCCAGTACTTC
d_call: TRBD2; cdr3_length: 14; v_call: TRBV5-4; j_call: TRBJ2-7; clone_size: -; cdr3_aa: CASSLTSGGEEQYF; cdr3_nt: TGTGCCAGCAGCTTGACTAGCGGGGGTGAAGAGCAGTACTTC
d_call: -; cdr3_length: 15; v_call: TRBV5-1; j_call: TRBJ1-2; clone_size: -; cdr3_aa: CASSLESGSAYGYTF; cdr3_nt: TGCGCCAGCAGCTTGGAGTCGGGGTCGGCCTATGGCTACACCTTC
d_call: TRBD1; cdr3_length: 15; v_call: TRBV5-1; j_call: TRBJ1-6; clone_size: few; cdr3_aa: CASSIGQGANSPLHF; cdr3_nt: TGCGCCAGCAGCATCGGACAGGGAGCCAATTCACCCCTCCACTTT
d_call: -; cdr3_length: 14; v_call: TRBV20-1; j_call: TRBJ2-3; clone_size: -; cdr3_aa: CSARNKEGADTQYF; cdr3_nt: TGCAGTGCTAGAAATAAAGAAGGGGCAGATACGCAGTATTTT
d_call: -; cdr3_length: 15; v_call: TRBV7-2; j_call: TRBJ1-2; clone_size: -; cdr3_aa: CASSLSYRVGYGYTF; cdr3_nt: TGTGCCAGCAGCTTATCATACAGGGTCGGCTATGGCTACACCTTC
d_call: -; cdr3_length: 16; v_call: TRBV24-1; j_call: TRBJ2-3; clone_size: -; cdr3_aa: CATSAGSGYSTDTQYF; cdr3_nt: TGTGCCACCAGTGCCGGATCCGGGTATAGCACAGATACGCAGTATTTT
d_call: -; cdr3_length: 14; v_call: TRBV2; j_call: TRBJ2-1; clone_size: -; cdr3_aa: CASRKGGAYNEQFF; cdr3_nt: TGTGCCAGCAGGAAGGGGGGGGCTTACAATGAGCAGTTCTTC
d_call: -; cdr3_length: 13; v_call: TRBV12-3/TRBV12-4; j_call: TRBJ2-3; clone_size: few; cdr3_aa: CASSLGGRNTQYF; cdr3_nt: TGTGCCAGCAGCCTTGGGGGGCGGAATACGCAGTATTTT
d_call: -; cdr3_length: 18; v_call: TRBV11-2; j_call: TRBJ1-6; clone_size: once; cdr3_aa: CASSHGQPRSSYNSPLHF; cdr3_nt: TGTGCCAGCAGCCACGGACAGCCAAGGAGCTCCTATAATTCACCCCTCCACTTT
d_call: -; cdr3_length: 17; v_call: TRBV7-2; j_call: TRBJ2-3; clone_size: -; cdr3_aa: CASSLAYRVASTDTQYF; cdr3_nt: TGTGCCAGCAGCTTAGCGTACAGGGTGGCAAGCACAGATACGCAGTATTTT
d_call: TRBD2; cdr3_length: 16; v_call: TRBV4-1; j_call: TRBJ2-1; clone_size: -; cdr3_aa: CASSQRLAGGIDEQFF; cdr3_nt: TGCGCCAGCAGCCAGCGTCTAGCGGGGGGGATCGATGAGCAGTTCTTC
d_call: TRBD2; cdr3_length: 15; v_call: TRBV20-1; j_call: TRBJ2-5; clone_size: few; cdr3_aa: CSAKIAGWYQETQYF; cdr3_nt: TGCAGTGCTAAGATAGCGGGATGGTACCAAGAGACCCAGTACTTC
d_call: -; cdr3_length: 14; v_call: TRBV20-1; j_call: TRBJ1-5; clone_size: few; cdr3_aa: CSAEARGFGQPQHF; cdr3_nt: TGCAGTGCCGAGGCCAGGGGATTTGGTCAGCCCCAGCATTTT
d_call: -; cdr3_length: 15; v_call: TRBV2; j_call: TRBJ2-2; clone_size: -; cdr3_aa: CASSPIGRRGGELFF; cdr3_nt: TGTGCCAGCAGCCCCATAGGACGTAGGGGCGGGGAGCTGTTTTTT
d_call: TRBD1; cdr3_length: 16; v_call: TRBV7-9; j_call: TRBJ1-4; clone_size: -; cdr3_aa: CASSVGQGSTNEKLFF; cdr3_nt: TGTGCCAGCAGCGTCGGACAGGGATCGACTAATGAAAAACTGTTTTTT
d_call: TRBD1; cdr3_length: 13; v_call: TRBV12-3/TRBV12-4; j_call: TRBJ1-2; clone_size: few; cdr3_aa: CASNADRGVGYTF; cdr3_nt: TGTGCCAGCAACGCCGACAGGGGGGTCGGCTACACCTTC